The rows below give T cell receptor beta chains drawn from one sample of a study of T cells in Graves' hyperthyroidism and ophthalmopathy. TCRdb re-called the multiplex PCR reads with MiXCR, one entry per CDR3 protein. Among about 600,000 distinct CDR3 sequences listed, approximately 15% were seen once. Sequenced material: blood. The receptors here all came from a woman in her 50s with Graves' ophthalmopathy. CDR3s include the opening cysteine and the closing phenylalanine or tryptophan. Fields, in order: V gene, clone size, D gene, J gene, CDR3 DNA, CDR3 protein. A D gene is named only where the DNA matches it firmly. A row's size may be missing; if present it is once, few, many or a size class.

>TRBV20-1|many|NA|TRBJ2-1
TGCAGTGCTGGAGCGGGTCGATCCTACAATGAGCAGTTCTTC
CSAGAGRSYNEQFF
>TRBV7-6|many|NA|TRBJ2-1
TGTGCCAGCAGCGGGTGGCAAAATGAGCAGTTCTTC
CASSGWQNEQFF
>TRBV2|many|NA|TRBJ2-7
TGTGCCAGTACAGGGTCCTACGAGCAGTACTTC
CASTGSYEQYF
>TRBV11-2|many|NA|TRBJ2-3
TGTGCCAGCAGCTTCAGGACTCCTCCCACCACAGATACGCAGTATTTT
CASSFRTPPTTDTQYF
>TRBV20-1|NA|NA|TRBJ1-1
TGCAGTGCTAGAGCCAGGGCGGGACTTTCGACTGAAGCTTTCTTT
CSARARAGLSTEAFF
>TRBV30|many|TRBD1|TRBJ2-3
TGTGCCTGGAGTGAGGGGACAGCTTTACTCACAGATACGCAGTATTTT
CAWSEGTALLTDTQYF
>TRBV20-1|NA|TRBD2|TRBJ2-3
TGCAGTGCTAGACAGATAGCGGGCCCCACAGATACGCAGTATTTT
CSARQIAGPTDTQYF
>TRBV24-1|NA|TRBD1|TRBJ1-2
TGTGCCACCAGTGAAACCACAGGGGATGGCTACACCTTC
CATSETTGDGYTF
>TRBV5-1|many|NA|TRBJ1-1
TGCGCCAGCAGCGAGTGGGCCTTGAATACTGAAGCTTTCTTT
CASSEWALNTEAFF
>TRBV7-2|many|NA|TRBJ2-7
TGTGCCAGCAGCTTAGGCGGGGAGAGCTCCTACGAGCAGTACTTC
CASSLGGESSYEQYF
>TRBV7-9|many|TRBD2|TRBJ2-5
TGTGCCAGCAGCTTAGCCAGCGGGAGGCCCAGGGAGACCCAGTACTTC
CASSLASGRPRETQYF
>TRBV12-3/TRBV12-4|many|NA|TRBJ2-7
TGTGCCAGCAGTTTACGAGAGTTTTCCTACGAGCAGTACTTC
CASSLREFSYEQYF
>TRBV6-4|NA|NA|TRBJ1-5
TGTGCCAGCAGTGAACGGGACATGATCAATCAGCCCCAGCATTTT
CASSERDMINQPQHF
>TRBV5-6|NA|TRBD2|TRBJ2-1
TGTGCCAGCAGCTCACTAGCGGCACCCTACAATGAGCAGTTCTTC
CASSSLAAPYNEQFF
>TRBV9|few|NA|TRBJ2-7
TGTGCCAGCAGCGTAAGCGGGCTCAGCTCCTACGAGCAGTACTTC
CASSVSGLSSYEQYF
>TRBV9|many|NA|TRBJ2-1
TGTGCCAGCAGCGTAGCTCAGTTCCAGAACAATGAGCAGTTCTTC
CASSVAQFQNNEQFF
>TRBV4-2|NA|NA|TRBJ1-4
TGTGCCAGCAGCCAGTTCCGGGATAGTAATGAAAAACTGTTTTTT
CASSQFRDSNEKLFF
>TRBV19|few|NA|TRBJ2-7
TGTGCCAGTAGCTCGGGGACTGTCTACGAGCAGTACTTC
CASSSGTVYEQYF
>TRBV7-6|NA|NA|TRBJ1-4
TGTGCCAGCAGCTCGCGGGACCCCGAGGATGAAAAACTGTTTTTT
CASSSRDPEDEKLFF
>TRBV6-2/TRBV6-3|NA|NA|TRBJ1-4
TGTGCCAGCAGCCTCGACGGAAAGGGGAATGAAAAACTGTTTTTT
CASSLDGKGNEKLFF
>TRBV7-3|many|TRBD1|TRBJ2-1
TGTGCCAGCAGCAGTAACAGGGGTCCGAACAATGAGCAGTTCTTC
CASSSNRGPNNEQFF
>TRBV29-1|many|NA|TRBJ2-7
TGCAGCGTTGATGGTGGCGGAGTCGAGCAGTACTTC
CSVDGGGVEQYF
>TRBV7-9|few|NA|TRBJ2-7
TGTGCCAGCAGGTCCGGGGACCACGAGCAGTACTTC
CASRSGDHEQYF
>TRBV12-3/TRBV12-4|few|TRBD2|TRBJ2-5
TGTGCCAGCAGTGGGAGCGGGAGAGGAGAGACCCAGTACTTC
CASSGSGRGETQYF
>TRBV7-9|many|TRBD1|TRBJ2-6
TGTGCCAGCAGGCCGACAGGGGGCTCTGGGGCCAACGTCCTGACTTTC
CASRPTGGSGANVLTF
>TRBV2|NA|TRBD1|TRBJ1-6
TGTGCCAGCAGGGAGGTGGTACAGGGGAATTCACCCCTCCACTTT
CASREVVQGNSPLHF
>TRBV18|many|NA|TRBJ2-3
TGTGCCAGCTCACCCAGGCAGGACACAGATACGCAGTATTTT
CASSPRQDTDTQYF
>TRBV20-1|NA|TRBD1|TRBJ2-1
TGCAGTGCTAGAGGGGATAGAGGGACAGAGAGTGATTTTGAGCAGTTCTTC
CSARGDRGTESDFEQFF
>TRBV27|many|NA|TRBJ2-2
TGTGCCAGCAGTTTGTACGCAGGACAGCACACCGGGGAGCTGTTTTTT
CASSLYAGQHTGELFF
>TRBV12-3/TRBV12-4|few|NA|TRBJ2-5
TGTGCCAGCAGTCAAACTACGAATCTTAAGGAGACCCAGTACTTC
CASSQTTNLKETQYF
>TRBV27|few|NA|TRBJ2-7
TGTGCCAGCAGTTTTTCCCGCGGGGACTTACAATACGAGCAGTACTTC
CASSFSRGDLQYEQYF
>TRBV7-9|few|NA|TRBJ2-7
TGTGCCAGCAGCCCCTCCGGAGTAGGGGGAGGGTACGAGCAGTACTTC
CASSPSGVGGGYEQYF
>TRBV20-1|many|TRBD2|TRBJ2-1
TGCAGTGCTAGAAGCCTAGCGGGAGTAAATGAGCAGTTCTTC
CSARSLAGVNEQFF
>TRBV7-2|NA|TRBD1|TRBJ1-6
TGTGCCAGCAGCTTAGTTGAGGGGGCTTTTTCACCCCCCCACTTT
CASSLVEGAFSPPHF
>TRBV6-1|NA|NA|TRBJ2-6
TGTGCCAGCAGTCTCAAACAGGGATTGGGCTCTGGGGCCAACGTCCTGACTTTC
CASSLKQGLGSGANVLTF
>TRBV20-1|NA|NA|TRBJ2-1
TGCAGTGCTAGAGCTCCAGGGGAAGGTCGTTACAATGAGCAGTTCTTC
CSARAPGEGRYNEQFF
>TRBV28|many|TRBD1|TRBJ1-3
TGTGCCAGCAGTCTCCCCAGGGGGGACACCATATATTTT
CASSLPRGDTIYF
>TRBV2|NA|NA|TRBJ2-7
TGTGCCAGCAGTGAAGCGCCCAGGCTAGCCTACGAGCAGTACTTC
CASSEAPRLAYEQYF
>TRBV5-4|few|TRBD2|TRBJ2-3
TGTGCCAGCAGCTTGGGACTAGCTAAAGGCACAGATACGCAGTATTTT
CASSLGLAKGTDTQYF
>TRBV6-2/TRBV6-3|many|TRBD2|TRBJ2-1
TGTGCCAGCAGCTACTCCCCGACTAGCGGAATCTACAATGAGCAGTTCTTC
CASSYSPTSGIYNEQFF
>TRBV12-3/TRBV12-4|few|NA|TRBJ2-1
TGTGCCAGCAGTTTGAAGAGGTACAATGAGCAGTTCTTC
CASSLKRYNEQFF
>TRBV7-8|many|TRBD1|TRBJ2-7
TGTGCCAGCAGCTTAGAGGGACAGCTTTCCTACGAGCAGTACTTC
CASSLEGQLSYEQYF
>TRBV20-1|many|TRBD2|TRBJ2-7
TGCAGTGCTTCCGGACTAGCGGGAGGGTCCTACGAGCAGTACTTC
CSASGLAGGSYEQYF
>TRBV12-3/TRBV12-4|many|NA|TRBJ2-2
TGTGCCAGCAGAAACCTAGCGAACACCGGGGAGCTGTTTTTT
CASRNLANTGELFF
>TRBV27|NA|NA|TRBJ2-1
TGTGCCAGCAGTTTAAGGTCTAGCCAGTCGAAGCAGTTCTTC
CASSLRSSQSKQFF
>TRBV12-3/TRBV12-4|NA|NA|TRBJ2-7
TGTGCCAGCAGTACAAACAACTACGAGCAGTACTTC
CASSTNNYEQYF
>TRBV11-3|few|NA|TRBJ2-1
TGTGCCAGCAGCTCCCCTATAGCGGCAATTGGGTTGAATGAGCAGTTCTTC
CASSSPIAAIGLNEQFF
>TRBV7-2|few|NA|TRBJ2-2
TGTGCCAGCAGCCCCCTCGGAGGGGCCGAGACCAACACCGGGGAGCTGTTTTTT
CASSPLGGAETNTGELFF
>TRBV6-5|NA|NA|TRBJ1-5
TGTGCCAGCAGTTCTTCCAGAAGGGGACGGCTTTATAGCAATCAGCCCCAGCATTTT
CASSSSRRGRLYSNQPQHF
>TRBV2|many|NA|TRBJ2-7
TGTGCCAGCAGTGAAATTCACGTCTACGAGCAGTACTTC
CASSEIHVYEQYF
>TRBV7-8|many|NA|TRBJ1-6
TGTGCCAGCAGCAGCAAGGGGGAGACCGATAATTCACCCCTCCACTTT
CASSSKGETDNSPLHF
>TRBV5-4|NA|TRBD1|TRBJ1-2
TGTGCCAGCAGCACACCGACAGGGGGGAATAACTATGGCTACACCTTC
CASSTPTGGNNYGYTF
>TRBV18|few|TRBD1|TRBJ1-5
TGTGCCAGCTCCCAGGGGCAGGGACAGTATAGCAATCAGCCCCAGCATTTT
CASSQGQGQYSNQPQHF
>TRBV11-2|many|NA|TRBJ2-7
TGTGCCAGCAGCTCCAGAATGGGGGTTTACGAGCAGTACTTC
CASSSRMGVYEQYF
>TRBV9|NA|NA|TRBJ2-7
TGTGCCAGCAGCGTAGACGCGGGAGAGCAGTACTTC
CASSVDAGEQYF
>TRBV9|few|TRBD2|TRBJ2-1
TGTGCCAGCAGCGTAGGGGTCAGCGGGAGCGATGAGCAGTTCTTC
CASSVGVSGSDEQFF
>TRBV7-2|many|NA|TRBJ1-5
TGTGCCAGCAGCTTAGGACAGTGGAAGCGCAATCAGCCCCAGCATTTT
CASSLGQWKRNQPQHF
>TRBV6-1|many|TRBD1|TRBJ1-1
TGTGCCAGCCGAGGACAGGGCCTGAACACTGAAGCTTTCTTT
CASRGQGLNTEAFF
>TRBV7-9|many|TRBD1|TRBJ2-7
TGTGCCAGCAGCTTGCAGGGGGAACGCGAGCAGTACTTC
CASSLQGEREQYF